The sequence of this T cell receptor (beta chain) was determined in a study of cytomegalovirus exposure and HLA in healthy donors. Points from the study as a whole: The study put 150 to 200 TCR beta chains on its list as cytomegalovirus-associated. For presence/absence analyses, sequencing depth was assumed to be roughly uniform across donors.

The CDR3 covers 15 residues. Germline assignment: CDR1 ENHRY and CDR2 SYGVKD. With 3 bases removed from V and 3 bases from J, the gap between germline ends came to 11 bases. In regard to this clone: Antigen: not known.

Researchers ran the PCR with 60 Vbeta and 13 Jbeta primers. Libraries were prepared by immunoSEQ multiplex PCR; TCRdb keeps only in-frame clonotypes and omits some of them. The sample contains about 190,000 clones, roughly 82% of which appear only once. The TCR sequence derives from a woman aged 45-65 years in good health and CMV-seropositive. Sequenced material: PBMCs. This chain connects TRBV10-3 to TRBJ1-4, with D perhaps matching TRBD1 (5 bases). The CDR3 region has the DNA TGTGCCATCAGTGACTCGGGGGGGGCTAATGAAAAACTGTTTTTT. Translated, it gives CAISDSGGANEKLFF.